These 24 T cell receptor beta chains came from one sample sequenced in a study of blood T cell repertoires in COVID-19. TCRdb's table, derived via immunoSEQ multiplex PCR, lists solely in-frame clones and lacks some. Here the sample spans 470,000 or so clones, 70% to 90% being singletons. Material for sequencing was peripheral blood. Receptors originate from a human donor in a cohort sampled during active COVID-19.

This clone was detected once. This rearrangement joins TRBV28 to TRBJ2-7; D gene unclear. Trimming left V 9 bases short and J 2 bases short, with 11 bases between. The germline gives CDR1 MDHEN, CDR2 SYDVKM. This CDR3 contains 12 residues. The CDR3 protein is CASKSPAYEQYF. In DNA, the CDR3 is TGTGCCAGTAAGAGTCCCGCCTACGAGCAGTACTTC.

The chain links TRBV5-4 to TRBJ1-1; TRBD1 is a possible D gene (5 bases). The ends were cut back, 4 bases at V and 4 bases at J, with 17 bases in the middle. This CDR3 is built from 15 residues. Germline loops: CDR1 SGHNT, CDR2 YYREEE (reference sequence). CDR3 protein: CASSRGAQTSTEAFF. CDR3 DNA sequence: TGTGCCAGCAGCCGCGGGGCTCAAACCAGCACTGAAGCTTTCTTT. Full variable domain (missing parts from reference TRBV5-4 and TRBJ1-1): ETGVTQSPTHLIKTRGQQVTLRCSSQSGHNTVSWYQQALGQGPQFIFQYYREEENGRGNFPPRFSGLQFPNYSSELNVNALELDDSALYLCASSRGAQTSTEAFFGQGTRLTVV.

V is TRBV7-9 and J is TRBJ2-3; TRBD1 agrees at 9 bases. Germline V gene data show CDR1 as SEHNR and CDR2 as FQNEAQ (reference sequence). The trim removed 5 bases at V and 2 bases at J, leaving 5 bases unmatched. This CDR3 comprises 15 residues. In DNA form, the CDR3 reads TGTGCCAGCAGCCCCGGGACAGGGCTCACAGATACGCAGTATTTT. Its protein product is CASSPGTGLTDTQYF.

The chain employs TRBV18 and TRBJ1-2, with D uncertain. This CDR3 region has 13 residues. The germline V and J ends were trimmed by 2 bases and 2 bases, with 6 bases remaining between them. Germline lookup yields CDR1 KGHSH and CDR2 LQKENI. The CDR3: CASSPSANYGYTF. CDR3 coding DNA: TGTGCCAGCTCACCAAGCGCAAACTATGGCTACACCTTC.

This sequence joins TRBV7-8 and TRBJ1-5; possible D gene TRBD1, 5 bases. Germline V gives CDR1 SGHVS, CDR2 FQNEAQ. The CDR3 is made up of 16 amino acids. V was trimmed by 5 bases and J by 5 bases, leaving 19 bases between them. Here the CDR3 DNA reads TGTGCCAGCAGCGCGACTGGGGCGGGGGTATATCAGCCCCAGCATTTT. Translated, it gives CASSATGAGVYQPQHF.

The V gene is TRBV7-3, the J gene TRBJ2-2; 8 bases align to TRBD1. This CDR3 is 16 amino acids long. Per germline, CDR1 SGHTA and CDR2 FQGTGA. J was trimmed by 1 base and V by 6 bases; bases with no gene match: 7. The CDR3 sequence is CASSYYGTGNTGELFF. The CDR3 nucleotides are TGTGCCAGCAGTTACTACGGGACAGGGAACACCGGGGAGCTGTTTTTT.

This chain connects TRBV2 to TRBJ2-4; 9 bases are shared with TRBD1. Germline V gives CDR1 SNHLY, CDR2 FYNNEI. The length of the CDR3 is 14 residues. Germline trimming cut 8 bases from V and 3 bases from J; bases unmatched to any gene: 5. CDR3 loop: CASATGGIKNIQYF. As DNA, the CDR3 is TGTGCCAGCGCGACAGGGGGAATCAAAAACATTCAGTACTTC.

Only one count was recorded for this clone. The chain carries TRBV28 and TRBJ1-3; D is perhaps TRBD1 (6 bases). Germline CDR1 is MDHEN and CDR2 is SYDVKM. This CDR3 has 15 amino acids. Trimming took 5 bases from V and 2 from J, leaving 13 bases between them. The CDR3, as DNA: TGTGCCAGCAGTAAGGCCCAGGGGCCTGGAAACACCATATATTTT. Residues: CASSKAQGPGNTIYF.

The V call is TRBV30, the J call TRBJ2-7; 7 bases fit TRBD1. The germline gives CDR1 GTSNPN, CDR2 SVGIG (reference sequence). V lost 3 bases to trimming and J lost 7 bases; unmatched junction nucleotides: 6. The CDR3 totals 12 residues. CDR3 DNA sequence: TGTGCCTGGAGCCGGGACAGACGGGAGCAGTACTTC. This sequence encodes CAWSRDRREQYF. Full variable domain (remainder filled in from reference TRBV30 and TRBJ2-7): SQTIHQWPATLVQPVGSPLSLECTVEGTSNPNLYWYRQAAGRGLQLLFYSVGIGQISSEVPQNLSASRPQDRQFILSSKKLLLSDSGFYLCAWSRDRREQYFGPGTRLTVT.

This chain links TRBV10-3 with TRBJ1-5; D might be TRBD1 (5 bases). V was trimmed by 0 bases and J by 0 bases, leaving 9 bases between them. CDR1 and CDR2 from the germline V gene are ENHRY and SYGVKD. CDR3 length: 16 amino acids. The DNA for the CDR3 is TGTGCCATCAGTGAGTCGTTAGGGGATAGCAATCAGCCCCAGCATTTT. Translation gives CAISESLGDSNQPQHF.

This chain joins TRBV28 and TRBJ2-1; 10 nucleotides agree with TRBD2. CDR1 and CDR2 (germline): MDHEN, SYDVKM. This CDR3 region has 14 residues. V shed 6 bases and J 4 bases; nucleotides not matched to a gene: 3. This CDR3 reads CASRVAGGYNEQFF. The CDR3 nucleotides are TGTGCCAGCAGAGTAGCGGGAGGTTACAATGAGCAGTTCTTC. The full variable domain, completed using reference TRBV28 and TRBJ2-1, is DVKVTQSSRYLVKRTGEKVFLECVQDMDHENMFWYRQDPGLGLRLIYFSYDVKMKEKGDIPEGYSVSREKKERFSLILESASTNQTSMYLCASRVAGGYNEQFFGPGTRLTVL.

This rearrangement joins TRBV2 to TRBJ2-5; maybe TRBD2 (7 bases). V was cut by 7 bases and J by 4 bases, with 13 bases left in between. CDR1 is SNHLY and CDR2 is FYNNEI in the germline V gene. The CDR3 loop spans 13 amino acids. The CDR3, as DNA: TGTGCCAGCACTGGACTAGGGGGAGAGACCCAGTACTTC. As protein: CASTGLGGETQYF.

This sequence joins TRBV28 and TRBJ2-2, with TRBD1 matching 8 bases. The germline CDR1 and CDR2 sequences are MDHEN and SYDVKM. Trimming removed 6 bases from V and 10 bases from J; junction bases left unmatched: 10. The CDR3 length is 14 residues. For the CDR3, the DNA is TGTGCCAGCAGGGGGGCAGGGGGCTTTGAGGAGCTGTTTTTT. The encoded protein is CASRGAGGFEELFF. Looking up the rest from reference TRBV28 and TRBJ2-2 gives the full variable domain: DVKVTQSSRYLVKRTGEKVFLECVQDMDHENMFWYRQDPGLGLRLIYFSYDVKMKEKGDIPEGYSVSREKKERFSLILESASTNQTSMYLCASRGAGGFEELFFGEGSRLTVL.

The chain carries TRBV7-2 and TRBJ2-6, with 7 positions matching TRBD1. Germline-derived CDR1 and CDR2 are SGHTA and FQGNSA. The CDR3 is made up of 14 amino acids. Trimming took 8 bases from V and 1 from J; bases not matched to a gene: 2. CDR3 sequence: CASGTESGANVLTF. DNA for the CDR3: TGTGCCAGCGGGACAGAGTCTGGGGCCAACGTCCTGACTTTC.

The J gene is TRBJ2-2, the V gene TRBV2, with D possibly matching TRBD1 (5 bases). The V end lost 5 bases, the J end lost 6 bases, and 19 bases lay between the germline ends. In germline, CDR1 is SNHLY, CDR2 FYNNEI. This CDR3 spans 16 amino acids. The DNA for the CDR3 is TGTGCCAGCAGTTTGGGGCCAACCCCCAAGTCCGGGGAGCTGTTTTTT. This gives the protein CASSLGPTPKSGELFF. The variable domain in full, with the rest retrieved from reference TRBV2 and TRBJ2-2, is EPEVTQTPSHQVTQMGQEVILRCVPISNHLYFYWYRQILGQKVEFLVSFYNNEISEKSEIFDDQFSVERPDGSNFTLKIRSTKLEDSAMYFCASSLGPTPKSGELFFGEGSRLTVL.

Here the CDR3 DNA reads TGTGCCAGCAGTCCTGACGGCAGGGTGAACACCGGGGAGCTGTTTTTT. The encoded protein is CASSPDGRVNTGELFF. The V call is TRBV2, the J call TRBJ2-2, with TRBD1 as a possible D gene (5 bases). CDR1 SNHLY and CDR2 FYNNEI come from the germline V gene. Trimming took off 5 bases at V and 1 base at J, with 14 bases between the two ends. This CDR3 has 16 residues. Complete variable domain (other parts from reference TRBV2 and TRBJ2-2): EPEVTQTPSHQVTQMGQEVILRCVPISNHLYFYWYRQILGQKVEFLVSFYNNEISEKSEIFDDQFSVERPDGSNFTLKIRSTKLEDSAMYFCASSPDGRVNTGELFFGEGSRLTVL.

The chain has TRBV11-2 and TRBJ2-7, with a tentative D call TRBD2 (5 bases). CDR3 size: 15 residues. V was cut by 4 bases and J by 2 bases, with 15 bases left in between. Per germline, CDR1 SGHAT and CDR2 FQNNGV. The chain's CDR3 is CASSSDSSGAYEQYF. The CDR3 bases are TGTGCCAGCAGCTCTGATTCGAGCGGAGCCTACGAGCAGTACTTC.

The V call is TRBV29-1, the J call TRBJ2-7, with 7 positions matching TRBD1. CDR1 and CDR2 (germline): SQVTM, ANQGSEA. V was clipped by 7 bases and J by 2 bases; unmatched bases: 5. The CDR3 runs 12 residues. The CDR3 is CSAMTGPYEQYF. For the CDR3, the DNA is TGCAGCGCTATGACAGGGCCCTACGAGCAGTACTTC.

This clone was recorded once. The CDR3 bases are TGTGCCAGCAGCCTATATGGGACATCGGGGACCCAGTACTTC. It yields the protein CASSLYGTSGTQYF. This chain links TRBV7-3 with TRBJ2-5; maybe TRBD1 (6 bases). V was cut by 5 bases and J by 7 bases, with 17 bases left in between. Germline lookup yields CDR1 SGHTA and CDR2 FQGTGA. The length of the CDR3 is 14 residues.

The CDR3 here is CASSQGQSAQPQHF. The CDR3, as DNA: TGTGCCAGCAGCCAAGGACAGTCTGCCCAGCCCCAGCATTTT. The rearrangement links TRBV3-1 (or the pseudogene TRBV3-2) to TRBJ1-5; D might be TRBD1 (5 bases). CDR1 and CDR2 from the germline V gene are LGHDT and YNNKEL (reference sequence). Trimming shortened V by 1 base and J by 7 bases, and 11 bases separated the two germline ends. The CDR3 sequence is 14 residues long.

The rearrangement links TRBV6-5 to TRBJ1-2; 9 positions agree with TRBD1. CDR1 is MNHEY, CDR2 SVGAGI, per germline. The CDR3 spans 15 residues. The V segment lost 6 bases and the J segment 3 bases; nucleotides outside the gene matches: 8. CDR3: CASSSQTGGHYGYTF. The CDR3 bases are TGTGCCAGCAGCTCACAGACAGGGGGTCACTATGGCTACACCTTC.

The chain couples TRBV21-1 to TRBJ2-1; TRBD1, the table's D call, lacks a check against the DNA. TRBV21-1 is a pseudogene locus. The CDR3 spans 20 residues. CDR3 sequence (DNA): TGTGCCAGCAGCAACGGACAGAGACAAGATTTTATTAGCTCCTACAATGAGCAGTTCTTC. This encodes CASSNGQRQDFISSYNEQFF.

The genes are TRBV19 and TRBJ1-1; D call uncertain. Trimming took off 8 bases at V and 5 bases at J, with 6 bases between the two ends. The germline CDR1 and CDR2 sequences are LNHDA and SQIVND (reference sequence). CDR3 length: 10 amino acids. The CDR3 reads CASGRTEAFF. The CDR3, as DNA: TGTGCCAGTGGGAGGACTGAAGCTTTCTTT.

This rearrangement joins TRBV15 to TRBJ2-1; TRBD2 aligns across 11 bases. The V gene end was trimmed by 1 base and the J gene end by 6 bases; junction bases not matched to a gene: 5. The germline V gene encodes CDR1 LNHNV and CDR2 YYDKDF (reference sequence). The CDR3 spans 16 residues. In DNA form, the CDR3 reads TGTGCCACCAGCAGAGGCCTAGCGGGAGGATTCAATGAGCAGTTCTTC. Protein product: CATSRGLAGGFNEQFF.